This T cell receptor beta chain was sequenced during a study of radiation and T cells in renal cell carcinoma. In this sample, this clone turned up many times. What it binds is unknown. Study-level findings and limits: From baseline, blood top tumor clonotypes peaked at 2 weeks post-radiation. Without pretreatment biopsies, baseline tumor clonotype presence was undetermined.

Time point denoted: blood 4 weeks post-SBRT, at nephrectomy. Indicated treatment: 15 Gy SBRT to primary tumor, nephrectomy 4 weeks later. Nephrectomy followed 15 Gy stereotactic body radiation by 4 weeks. After SBRT, blood was collected at 2 and 4 weeks, plus baseline. TCRdb's copy holds only in-frame clones and misses some; the assay was immunoSEQ multiplex PCR. The data show approximately 92,000 clones, with about 82% seen just once and roughly a tenth held by the top ten. The clonotype originates from a man aged 50-60 years with renal cell carcinoma. Sequences were derived from blood, sampled from a patient whose treatment included radiotherapy and nephrectomy.

CDR3 nucleotides: TGTGCCAGCAGCTTAGACGGGACCGGGGAGCTGTTTTTT. It codes for CASSLDGTGELFF. The gene calls are TRBV7-9 and TRBJ2-2, with unresolved D. The germline V and J ends were trimmed by 1 base and 5 bases, with 5 bases remaining between them. In germline, CDR1 is SEHNR, CDR2 FQNEAQ (reference sequence). The length of the CDR3 is 13 residues.